This T cell receptor (beta chain) was sequenced in a study of human T cells and chemical hapten exposure. TCRdb redid the calling of the RACE reads with MiXCR, one entry per CDR3 protein. The repertoire includes just over 350,000 distinct CDR3 sequences, about 6% of them detected once, and about 6% sits in the top ten. Time point: patch test 2, 6 weeks after DPC sensitization. Treatment here: therapeutic diphenylcyclopropenone sensitization with weekly scalp DPC. CDR1 is SQVTM, CDR2 ANQGSEA, per germline. The CDR3 is made up of 14 amino acids. V was shortened by 3 bases and J by 1 base, with 9 bases between the two germline ends.

The chain is built from TRBV29-1 and TRBJ2-2; tentatively, D is TRBD1 (5 bases). The sequence derives from a woman under 30 with alopecia areata. Some clones in this sample may be carry-over from other donors' samples. The sample was whole blood, taken in connection with sensitization to the hapten diphenylcyclopropenone (DPC). The CDR3 DNA is TGCAGCGTTGAGGGAAGGGGGAACACCGGGGAGCTGTTTTTT. The encoded protein is CSVEGRGNTGELFF.